The clone carrying this T cell receptor beta chain was counted ten times or more. The CDR3 has 16 residues. Losses at the gene ends were 7 bases for V and 0 bases for J; bases not matched to a gene: 4. Clinical symptoms, serum thyroxine, TRAb, thyroid ultrasound and orbital computed tomography determined diagnosis. This sample is drawn from a study of Graves' ophthalmopathy and Graves' hyperthyroidism. From RNA, the CDR3 regions of TCR beta chains were amplified and sequenced. RT-PCR in the first round used HTBI primers; a second-round multiplex PCR followed. One entry per CDR3 protein results from TCRdb running MiXCR on the multiplex PCR reads. This table has about 500,000 distinct CDR3 sequences, around 15% appearing once.

The origin of this receptor is a woman younger than 45 with Graves' ophthalmopathy. The chain carries TRBV12-3 or TRBV12-4 and TRBJ2-5; 14 positions agree with TRBD2. What was sequenced was blood. DNA of the CDR3: TGTGCCAGCACTGGGACTAGCGGGAGTCACCAAGAGACCCAGTACTTC. This translates into CASTGTSGSHQETQYF.